These 22 T cell receptor beta chains were all obtained from the same sample, sequenced in a study of blood T cell repertoires in COVID-19. Repertoires were generated with immunoSEQ multiplex PCR, while TCRdb's copy carries only in-frame clones and drops some. The repertoire holds fewer than 250,000 clones, with less than 90% as singletons. Sequencing was carried out using peripheral blood. The receptors were gathered from a woman aged 45-65 years with acute or convalescent COVID-19.

V gene TRBV10-3 combines with J gene TRBJ1-1; D not certain. Between the trimmed V and J ends, which lost 2 bases and 1 base, there was a span of 8 bases. Germline assignment: CDR1 ENHRY and CDR2 SYGVKD. The CDR3 has 14 amino acids. CDR3 protein: CAISEIYENTEAFF. As DNA, the CDR3 is TGTGCCATCAGTGAGATCTATGAGAACACTGAAGCTTTCTTT.

V usage is TRBV11-2 and J usage is TRBJ2-7; TRBD2 matches 13 bases. Trimming removed 2 bases from V and 4 bases from J; junction bases left unmatched: 8. Germline CDR1 SGHAT, CDR2 FQNNGV. The CDR3 totals 17 residues. CDR3 nucleotide sequence: TGTGCCAGCAGCTTATTGGGACTAGCGGGAAAGAGGTACGAGCAGTACTTC. Residues: CASSLLGLAGKRYEQYF.

The V and J genes are TRBV6-2 or TRBV6-3 and TRBJ2-1; 13 bases match TRBD2. Trimming removed 2 bases from V and 12 bases from J; junction bases left unmatched: 10. This CDR3 has 16 amino acids. CDR1 is MNHEY and CDR2 is SVGEGT in the germline V gene. DNA for the CDR3: TGTGCCAGCAGTTACGGGACTAGCGGGGTCCATTGGTCGCAGTTCTTC. It specifies CASSYGTSGVHWSQFF.

V and J are TRBV7-9 and TRBJ1-2; the D gene is possibly TRBD1 (5 bases). CDR1 and CDR2 (germline): SEHNR, FQNEAQ (reference sequence). This CDR3 is built from 12 residues. V lost 4 bases and J 6 bases, leaving 9 bases between the germline ends. CDR3 region: CASSSGWDGYTF. CDR3 DNA: TGTGCCAGCAGCTCAGGGTGGGATGGCTACACCTTC.

V and J are TRBV5-1 and TRBJ1-1, with no clear D. V was trimmed by 0 bases and J by 12 bases, leaving 9 bases between them. Per germline, CDR1 SGHRS and CDR2 YFSETQ. The CDR3 loop spans 11 amino acids. CDR3 nucleotides: TGCGCCAGCAGCTTGGATCAGCGACCTTTCTTT. It translates to CASSLDQRPFF.

The rearrangement joins TRBV6-5 to TRBJ2-3, with 10 bases aligning to TRBD1. The V gene end was trimmed by 3 bases and the J gene end by 2 bases; junction bases not matched to a gene: 2. Germline lookup yields CDR1 MNHEY and CDR2 SVGAGI. The CDR3 contains 15 residues. In DNA form, the CDR3 reads TGTGCCAGCAGTTATGGGACAGGGGACACAGATACGCAGTATTTT. Translated: CASSYGTGDTDTQYF.

The rearrangement links TRBV7-2 to TRBJ1-1; D gene unclear. Trimming took off 4 bases at V and 2 bases at J, with 11 bases between the two ends. The germline CDR1 and CDR2 sequences are SGHTA and FQGNSA. The CDR3 loop spans 14 amino acids. The CDR3 region is CASSSSPLNTEAFF. CDR3 DNA: TGTGCCAGCAGCTCTTCTCCTCTTAACACTGAAGCTTTCTTT.

This chain joins TRBV10-3 and TRBJ1-2; the match to TRBD1 covers 9 bases. The CDR3 consists of 13 residues. Trimming removed 10 bases from V and 6 bases from J; junction bases left unmatched: 9. The germline CDR1 and CDR2 sequences are ENHRY and SYGVKD. CDR3 sequence (DNA): TGTGCCACACGGGACAGGGATTTTGATGGCTACACCTTC. This codes for CATRDRDFDGYTF.

This sequence joins TRBV29-1 and TRBJ2-7; D gene unclear. Per the germline V gene, CDR1 is SQVTM and CDR2 is ANQGSEA. The CDR3 contains 10 residues. Trimming took 5 bases from V and 7 from J, leaving 9 bases between them. CDR3: CSVSVREQYF. CDR3 coding DNA: TGCAGCGTTTCCGTCCGGGAGCAGTACTTC.

The rearrangement links TRBV7-3 to TRBJ2-3; D perhaps matches TRBD1 (6 bases). V was cut by 5 bases and J by 6 bases, with 9 bases left in between. CDR1 and CDR2 from the germline V gene are SGHTA and FQGTGA. The CDR3 spans 12 residues. The DNA for the CDR3 is TGTGCCAGCAGCCTGGACAGTGATACGCAGTATTTT. Protein: CASSLDSDTQYF.

V is TRBV12-5 and J is TRBJ2-2; TRBD1 matches at 8 bases. Germline V gene data show CDR1 as LGHNT and CDR2 as FRNRAP. V dropped 2 bases and J dropped 6; count of bases not matched to a gene: 5. The CDR3 contains 15 residues. CDR3 loop: CASGLLQGEAGELFF. CDR3 nucleotides: TGTGCTAGTGGTTTGTTACAGGGGGAAGCCGGGGAGCTGTTTTTT.

V gene TRBV6-6 combines with J gene TRBJ2-7, with TRBD2 matching over 10 bases. The CDR3 sequence is 14 residues long. From germline, CDR1 is MNHNY and CDR2 SVGAGI (reference sequence). J was trimmed by 5 bases and V by 4 bases; bases with no gene match: 5. This CDR3 reads CASSSSGGANEQYF. CDR3 in DNA: TGTGCCAGCAGTTCAAGCGGGGGGGCAAACGAGCAGTACTTC.

The V gene is TRBV19, the J gene TRBJ1-1; a weak D match, TRBD1 (5 bases). V was shortened by 5 bases and J by 0 bases, with 10 bases between the two germline ends. The length of the CDR3 is 14 residues. Looked up from germline, CDR1 is LNHDA and CDR2 is SQIVND (reference sequence). CDR3 in DNA: TGTGCCAGTAGTCCCTCAGGGCTGAACACTGAAGCTTTCTTT. Amino acid sequence: CASSPSGLNTEAFF.

The rearrangement uses TRBV18 and TRBJ2-2, with 8 bases that match TRBD2. V was clipped by 2 bases and J by 5 bases; unmatched bases: 1. The germline gives CDR1 KGHSH, CDR2 LQKENI. The CDR3 runs 14 residues. CDR3 coding DNA: TGTGCCAGCTCACCAGGGACTAGTACCGGGGAGCTGTTTTTT. Encoded protein: CASSPGTSTGELFF. The full variable domain, its missing parts supplied by reference TRBV18 and TRBJ2-2, is NAGVMQNPRHLVRRRGQEARLRCSPMKGHSHVYWYRQLPEEGLKFMVYLQKENIIDESGMPKERFSAEFPKEGPSILRIQQVVRGDSAAYFCASSPGTSTGELFFGEGSRLTVL.

V is TRBV19 and J is TRBJ2-1; the match to TRBD1 covers 7 bases. V lost 3 bases to trimming and J lost 8 bases; unmatched junction nucleotides: 1. Germline V gives CDR1 LNHDA, CDR2 SQIVND (reference sequence). The CDR3 is 12 residues long. The CDR3 DNA reads TGTGCCAGTAGTATGCAGGGGGATGAGCAGTTCTTC. Its protein is CASSMQGDEQFF.

The table lists this clone with a count of one. This sequence joins TRBV7-2 and TRBJ1-4, with 7 bases aligning to TRBD1. CDR1 and CDR2 from the germline V gene are SGHTA and FQGNSA. After removal of 5 bases from V and 4 bases from J, the junction contained 10 bases not matched to a gene. The CDR3 covers 16 residues. The CDR3 loop is CASSPNPQGNNEKLFF. The CDR3 region has the DNA TGTGCCAGCAGCCCAAACCCACAGGGGAATAATGAAAAACTGTTTTTT.

The chain links TRBV9 to TRBJ2-3, with TRBD2 matching 8 bases. CDR1 SGDLS and CDR2 YYNGEE come from the germline V gene. V was pared by 3 bases and J by 7 bases, with 16 bases of the junction left unmatched. This CDR3 contains 17 residues. The CDR3 bases are TGTGCCAGCAGCGAGACTTTAGGGGCGGGAGGCTTCAATACGCAGTATTTT. Its translation is CASSETLGAGGFNTQYF.

This chain uses TRBV15 with TRBJ2-3, with TRBD2 identical over 8 bases. In germline, CDR1 is LNHNV, CDR2 YYDKDF (reference sequence). The CDR3 sequence is 13 residues long. The junction had 4 bases not matched to a gene; V was cut back by 3 bases and J by 8 bases. The CDR3: CATSSAGGTTQYF. CDR3 DNA: TGTGCCACCAGCAGTGCGGGGGGCACTACGCAGTATTTT. Drawing the rest from reference TRBV15 and TRBJ2-3, the complete variable domain is DAMVIQNPRYQVTQFGKPVTLSCSQTLNHNVMYWYQQKSSQAPKLLFHYYDKDFNNEADTPDNFQSRRPNTSFCFLDIRSPGLGDTAMYLCATSSAGGTTQYFGPGTRLTVL.

The chain links TRBV27 to TRBJ2-1; TRBD1 agrees at 10 bases. CDR1 and CDR2 (germline): MNHEY, SMNVEV (reference sequence). J gave up 7 bases and V 6 bases, and 9 bases lay outside the gene matches. The CDR3 is made up of 15 amino acids. DNA for the CDR3: TGTGCCAGCAGGCCAGACAGGGGGCTATGGAATGAGCAGTTCTTC. The encoded protein is CASRPDRGLWNEQFF.

This chain connects TRBV5-6 to TRBJ1-1, with D perhaps TRBD1 (5 bases). The CDR3 totals 13 residues. Germline CDR1 and CDR2: SGHDT and YYEEEE. V lost 5 bases, J lost 1 base, and 9 bases lay in between. CDR3 bases: TGTGCCAGCAGGCCCACAGGGAACACTGAAGCTTTCTTT. Amino acid sequence: CASRPTGNTEAFF. The variable domain in full, with the rest retrieved from reference TRBV5-6 and TRBJ1-1, is DAGVTQSPTHLIKTRGQQVTLRCSPKSGHDTVSWYQQALGQGPQFIFQYYEEEERQRGNFPDRFSGHQFPNYSSELNVNALLLGDSALYLCASRPTGNTEAFFGQGTRLTVV.

The rearrangement links TRBV19 to TRBJ1-1; D is unclear. V shed 1 base and J shed 5 bases, with 11 bases lying between them. The germline CDR1 and CDR2 sequences are LNHDA and SQIVND (reference sequence). This CDR3 has 14 amino acids. CDR3 DNA: TGTGCCAGTAGTATAGGAGAGGCGCGGACTGAAGCTTTCTTT. Its protein product is CASSIGEARTEAFF.

The chain joins TRBV9 to TRBJ2-7, with a possible D match to TRBD1 (6 bases). V was cut by 3 bases and J by 4 bases, with 14 bases left in between. CDR3 length: 14 residues. Germline CDR1 SGDLS, CDR2 YYNGEE. The CDR3: CASSATGQGYEQYF. The CDR3 DNA reads as TGTGCCAGCAGCGCAACAGGGCAGGGATACGAGCAGTACTTC.